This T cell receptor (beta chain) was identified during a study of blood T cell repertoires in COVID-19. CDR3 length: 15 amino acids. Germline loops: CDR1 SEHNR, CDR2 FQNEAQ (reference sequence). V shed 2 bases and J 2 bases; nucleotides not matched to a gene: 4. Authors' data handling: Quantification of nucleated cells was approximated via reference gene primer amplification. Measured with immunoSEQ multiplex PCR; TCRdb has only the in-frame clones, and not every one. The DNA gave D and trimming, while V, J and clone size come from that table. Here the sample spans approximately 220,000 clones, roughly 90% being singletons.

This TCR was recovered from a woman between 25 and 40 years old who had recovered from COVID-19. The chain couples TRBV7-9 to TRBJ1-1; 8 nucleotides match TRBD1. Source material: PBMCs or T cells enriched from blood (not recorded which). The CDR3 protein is CASSLSQGGNTEAFF. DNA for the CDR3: TGTGCCAGCAGCTTATCACAGGGGGGAAACACTGAAGCTTTCTTT. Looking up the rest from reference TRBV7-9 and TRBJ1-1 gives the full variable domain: DTGVSQNPRHKITKRGQNVTFRCDPISEHNRLYWYRQTLGQGPEFLTYFQNEAQLEKSRLLSDRFSAERPKGSFSTLEIQRTEQGDSAMYLCASSLSQGGNTEAFFGQGTRLTVV.